Presented here are 27 T cell receptor beta chains from one specimen sequenced in a study of early T cells in non-severe SARS-CoV-2 infection. TCRdb analysed the 5' RACE reads with MiXCR anew, one entry per CDR3 protein. The sample contains about 98,000 distinct CDR3 sequences, 11% of which appear only once. Sequencing was carried out using whole blood. The receptors derive from an adult who was a healthcare worker with PCR-confirmed SARS-CoV-2 infection or an uninfected control (not recorded which).

The table lists this clonotype with many counts. The chain uses TRBV12-3 or TRBV12-4 and TRBJ1-1; D possibly corresponds to TRBD1 (5 bases). This CDR3 spans 15 amino acids. V was trimmed by 6 bases and J by 5 bases, leaving 19 bases between them. The CDR3 DNA reads as TGTGCCAGCAGCCCTGGGGGGGGTAGAGTAACTGAAGCTTTCTTT. Its translation is CASSPGGGRVTEAFF.

The chain has TRBV5-1 and TRBJ2-5; 8 nucleotides align to TRBD1. CDR3 length: 14 residues. V lost 2 bases and J lost 4; bases outside the gene matches: 4. CDR1 is SGHRS, CDR2 YFSETQ, per germline. CDR3: CASSLQGVGETQYF. The CDR3, as DNA: TGCGCCAGCAGCTTACAGGGGGTCGGAGAGACCCAGTACTTC.

This chain uses TRBV2 with TRBJ1-2, with 12 bases lining up with TRBD1. The V and J ends lost 6 bases and 7 bases, in that order; junction bases with no gene match: 6. Looked up from germline, CDR1 is SNHLY and CDR2 is FYNNEI. The length of the CDR3 is 14 residues. Written as DNA, the CDR3 is TGTGCCAGCAGGGGACAGGGGGCGCGTGCTGGCTACACCTTC. Amino acids: CASRGQGARAGYTF.

Concerning this clonotype: Compared with germline, one end of the junction differs, possibly owing to a read error. The V and J genes are TRBV7-7 and TRBJ2-1; no clear D. CDR1 is SSHAT and CDR2 is FNYEAQ in the germline V gene (reference sequence). This CDR3 is built from 19 residues. CDR3 DNA: TGTGCTAGCAGATTTGGGGTATTTGGGGTCGGGTTCTCCTACAATGAGCAGTTCTTC. Protein: CASRFGVFGVGFSYNEQFF.

This clonotype has just a few counts. This rearrangement joins TRBV7-6 to TRBJ2-7, with 14 bases fitting TRBD2. This CDR3 is 18 amino acids long. J lost 1 base, V lost 5 bases, and 10 bases had no gene match. Germline V gene sequence: CDR1 SGHVS, CDR2 FNYEAQ. This CDR3 is CASSLSGTSGSRSYEQYF. The DNA for the CDR3 is TGTGCCAGCAGCCTAAGCGGGACTAGCGGGAGCCGGTCCTACGAGCAGTACTTC. Together with reference TRBV7-6 and TRBJ2-7, the CDR3 gives the full variable domain: GAGVSQSPRYKVTKRGQDVALRCDPISGHVSLYWYRQALGQGPEFLTYFNYEAQQDKSGLPNDRFSAERPEGSISTLTIQRTEQRDSAMYRCASSLSGTSGSRSYEQYFGPGTRLTVT.

A few counts support this clonotype. The junction does not match germline at one end; this may be a read error. The J gene is TRBJ2-1, the V gene TRBV18; D possibly corresponds to TRBD2 (5 bases). CDR3 length: 14 residues. Germline V lookup: CDR1 KGHSH, CDR2 LQKENI. The CDR3 sequence: CASSPLGNPSSSNF. The CDR3 nucleotides read TGTGCCAGCTCACCTCTGGGGAACCCTAGCAGTTCTAATTTC. Together with reference TRBV18 and TRBJ2-1, the CDR3 gives the full variable domain: NAGVMQNPRHLVRRRGQEARLRCSPMKGHSHVYWYRQLPEEGLKFMVYLQKENIIDESGMPKERFSAEFPKEGPSILRIQQVVRGDSAAYFCASSPLGNPSSSNFGPGTRLTVL.

The gene calls are TRBV21-1 and TRBJ2-1; the table gives TRBD2 as D, unverified against the DNA. TRBV21-1 corresponds to a pseudogene. The CDR3 consists of 18 residues. The CDR3 reads CASSKPGSNSGTSNEQFF. Written as DNA, the CDR3 is TGTGCCAGCAGCAAACCAGGGTCCAACTCCGGGACTAGCAATGAGCAGTTCTTC.

This clonotype was seen a few times. The V call is TRBV2, the J call TRBJ1-1; D may be TRBD1 (5 bases). The ends were cut back, 4 bases at V and 2 bases at J, with 11 bases in the middle. Germline V gene data show CDR1 as SNHLY and CDR2 as FYNNEI. The CDR3 loop spans 14 amino acids. The CDR3: CASSATVGNTEAFF. DNA for the CDR3: TGTGCCAGCAGTGCGACAGTGGGAAACACTGAAGCTTTCTTT. Drawing the rest from reference TRBV2 and TRBJ1-1, the complete variable domain is EPEVTQTPSHQVTQMGQEVILRCVPISNHLYFYWYRQILGQKVEFLVSFYNNEISEKSEIFDDQFSVERPDGSNFTLKIRSTKLEDSAMYFCASSATVGNTEAFFGQGTRLTVV.

In its sample, this clonotype was seen a few times. V usage is TRBV12-3 or TRBV12-4 and J usage is TRBJ1-5, with D tentatively TRBD1 (6 bases). This CDR3 has 13 residues. V lost 10 bases and J lost 7, with 17 bases in between. This CDR3 reads CANRKNREQPQHF. CDR3 in DNA: TGTGCCAACAGGAAAAACAGGGAGCAGCCCCAGCATTTT.

This clonotype has at least ten counts. The rearrangement links TRBV20-1 to TRBJ2-1, with a tentative D call TRBD2 (6 bases). Germline CDR1 DFQATT, CDR2 SNEGSKA (reference sequence). This CDR3 comprises 14 residues. V was cut by 2 bases and J by 6 bases, with 14 bases left in between. CDR3 sequence: CSARKGRRGNEQFF. The DNA of the CDR3 is TGCAGTGCTAGAAAGGGACGGCGGGGCAATGAGCAGTTCTTC.

The chain employs TRBV2 and TRBJ2-7, with 7 nucleotides matching TRBD1. V was clipped by 2 bases and J by 6 bases; unmatched bases: 4. Germline CDR1 is SNHLY and CDR2 is FYNNEI. CDR3 length: 13 amino acids. The CDR3 DNA follows: TGTGCCAGCAGTGAAACGGGACAGCCCGAGCAGTACTTC. Protein sequence: CASSETGQPEQYF.

CDR3 sequence reads: CASTLSFGELFF. The CDR3 nucleotides are TGTGCCAGCACCCTATCTTTCGGGGAGCTGTTTTTT. This chain joins TRBV7-8 and TRBJ2-2, with D hard to call. V was trimmed by 7 bases and J by 7 bases, leaving 10 bases between them. The CDR3 sequence is 12 residues long. Germline V CDR1 and CDR2: SGHVS, FQNEAQ.

About this clonotype: A read error may explain this, as a much larger clone is one base away. The genes are TRBV5-1 and TRBJ2-7; TRBD1 is a possible D gene (5 bases). Germline V gene data show CDR1 as SGHRS and CDR2 as YFSETQ. The length of the CDR3 is 15 residues. The DNA for the CDR3 is TGCGACAGCCGTCTGGACAACTCAATCTCCTACGAGCAGTACTTC. This gives the protein CDSRLDNSISYEQYF.

In its sample, this clonotype was seen many times. The rearrangement joins TRBV20-1 to TRBJ2-1; 7 bases agree with TRBD2. The germline CDR1 and CDR2 sequences are DFQATT and SNEGSKA (reference sequence). The CDR3 runs 15 residues. V was clipped by 5 bases and J by 7 bases; unmatched bases: 14. This CDR3 is CSAAKVAGEGNEQFF. The CDR3 DNA reads as TGCAGTGCTGCTAAGGTCGCGGGAGAAGGGAATGAGCAGTTCTTC.

The chain has TRBV30 and TRBJ2-1; a weak D match, TRBD2 (5 bases). Germline assignment: CDR1 GTSNPN and CDR2 SVGIG (reference sequence). V was cut by 0 bases and J by 0 bases, with 9 bases left in between. The CDR3 runs 15 residues. DNA of the CDR3: TGTGCCTGGAGTGTTGGACGGGGCTCCTACAATGAGCAGTTCTTC. The encoded protein is CAWSVGRGSYNEQFF.

The V call is TRBV14, the J call TRBJ1-1, with D unclear. Germline loops: CDR1 SGHDN, CDR2 FVKESK. The CDR3 is made up of 13 amino acids. Trimming left V 1 base short and J 4 bases short, with 7 bases between. CDR3 bases: TGTGCCAGCAGCCAAGTTATGGCCACTGAAGCTTTCTTT. It codes for CASSQVMATEAFF.

The chain combines TRBV7-9 with TRBJ1-5; no clear D. Trimming removed 1 base at V and 0 bases at J, with 4 bases between. Germline V gene lookup returns CDR1 SEHNR and CDR2 FQNEAQ (reference sequence). The CDR3 has 14 residues. The CDR3 DNA reads as TGTGCCAGCAGCTTAGGCTATAGCAATCAGCCCCAGCATTTT. This sequence encodes CASSLGYSNQPQHF.

The chain carries TRBV9 and TRBJ2-3, with a possible D match to TRBD1 (6 bases). Trimming cost V 4 bases and J 5 bases, with 14 bases left between them. Germline V gene data show CDR1 as SGDLS and CDR2 as YYNGEE. There are 14 residues in the CDR3. CDR3 protein: CASSPSPGEDTQYF. CDR3 DNA: TGTGCCAGCAGCCCGAGTCCAGGGGAAGATACGCAGTATTTT.

This clonotype has just a few counts. The V call is TRBV6-5, the J call TRBJ2-2; weak D call: TRBD1 (6 bases). Germline CDR1 reads MNHEY; CDR2 reads SVGAGI. There are 14 residues in the CDR3. V gave up 6 bases and J gave up 4 bases, with 12 bases separating them. The CDR3 bases are TGTGCCAGCAGGATGGACAGTGGCACCGGGGAGCTGTTTTTT. Amino acids: CASRMDSGTGELFF.

A few counts support this clonotype. The CDR3 bases are TGTGCCAGCAGCTTAGGCAGGGATTTCACAGATACGCAGTATTTT. Its protein product is CASSLGRDFTDTQYF. The chain recombines TRBV11-2 with TRBJ2-3; the D gene is possibly TRBD1 (5 bases). Germline V gene data show CDR1 as SGHAT and CDR2 as FQNNGV. The length of the CDR3 is 15 residues. The germline V and J ends were trimmed by 1 base and 2 bases, with 10 bases remaining between them.

This clonotype has at least ten counts. J is TRBJ2-3 and V is TRBV7-9; the D call may be TRBD1 or TRBD2 (5 bases each). V lost 7 bases to trimming and J lost 0 bases, with 17 bases between them. CDR3 length: 16 residues. Looked up from germline, CDR1 is SEHNR and CDR2 is FQNEAQ (reference sequence). The CDR3 region has the DNA TGTGCCAGCACCCGTAGGGACGGGGCTAGCACAGATACGCAGTATTTT. This encodes CASTRRDGASTDTQYF.

This clonotype was detected ten times or more. V gene TRBV5-1 combines with J gene TRBJ2-3; D might be TRBD2 (6 bases). Germline loops: CDR1 SGHRS, CDR2 YFSETQ. Trimming removed 1 base at V and 4 bases at J, with 10 bases between. The CDR3 length is 14 residues. CDR3 coding DNA: TGCGCCAGCAGCTTGCAGGGAGGTGCAGATACGCAGTATTTT. Encoded protein: CASSLQGGADTQYF.

As concerns this clonotype: Given a much more abundant clone one base away, this may be a read error. The chain employs TRBV27 and TRBJ1-2; no clear D gene. CDR1 and CDR2 from the germline V gene are MNHEY and SMNVEV (reference sequence). This CDR3 is 13 amino acids long. The V gene lost 3 bases and the J gene lost 5 bases, with 10 bases spanning the gap. CDR3: CASSFGRAYGYTF. For the CDR3, the DNA is TGTGCCAGCAGTTTCGGCAGAGCTTATGGCTACACCTTC.

This clonotype was observed a few times. This chain links TRBV29-1 with TRBJ2-3, with a tentative D call TRBD2 (5 bases). Trimming removed 8 bases from V and 2 bases from J, with 11 bases in between. The CDR3 extends over 12 amino acids. CDR1 is SQVTM and CDR2 is ANQGSEA in the germline V gene. CDR3 region: CSHWGVTDTQYF. The CDR3, as DNA: TGCAGCCATTGGGGAGTCACAGATACGCAGTATTTT.

This clonotype showed up many times. One junction end does not reproduce the germline sequence, and a read error may be involved. The chain recombines TRBV3-1 with TRBJ1-3, with D possibly being TRBD1 (5 bases). This CDR3 has 15 amino acids. CDR1 LGHDT and CDR2 YNNKEL come from the germline V gene (reference sequence). The CDR3 DNA reads as TGTGCCAGCAGGCAAGGTGTACAGGACAGAAACACCATATATTTT. This encodes CASRQGVQDRNTIYF.

This clonotype was seen only a few times. Here the CDR3 reads CASSGVEGTEAFF. CDR3 in DNA: TGCGCCAGCAGCGGGGTGGAAGGTACTGAAGCTTTCTTT. The chain combines TRBV5-1 with TRBJ1-1; D gene uncertain. Germline loops: CDR1 SGHRS, CDR2 YFSETQ. V was clipped by 4 bases and J by 5 bases, with 12 bases between them. The CDR3 extends over 13 amino acids. Full variable domain (rest looked up from reference TRBV5-1 and TRBJ1-1): KAGVTQTPRYLIKTRGQQVTLSCSPISGHRSVSWYQQTPGQGLQFLFEYFSETQRNKGNFPGRFSGRQFSNSRSEMNVSTLELGDSALYLCASSGVEGTEAFFGQGTRLTVV.

This chain connects TRBV2 to TRBJ2-7; D is possibly TRBD1 (6 bases). The V and J ends lost 6 bases and 0 bases respectively, with 18 bases between them. Germline CDR1 and CDR2: SNHLY and FYNNEI. The CDR3 consists of 16 residues. CDR3 in amino acids: CASSARVGTSSYEQYF. The CDR3 bases are TGTGCCAGCAGCGCCCGCGTCGGGACAAGCTCCTACGAGCAGTACTTC.